Below, one T cell receptor beta chain is given with its context. Sequenced by immunoSEQ multiplex PCR; TCRdb stores in-frame clones only, minus some. The sample records 110,000 or so clones, around 91% being singletons. This sample is part of a study of Tregs in tolerant kidney transplant recipients. Study overall: Mixed chimerism was transient after nonmyeloablative marrow transplants from related graft donors.

The clonotype was recovered from a human donor who received a combined kidney and bone marrow transplant. The specimen was CD4+ T cells from blood, collected before the transplant.

The CDR3 loop reads CASSPEQGESTGELFF. CDR3 coding DNA: TGCGCCAGCAGCCCGGAACAGGGAGAATCCACCGGGGAGCTGTTTTTT. The gene calls are TRBV5-1 and TRBJ2-2; perhaps TRBD1 as D (6 bases). The CDR3 has 16 residues. V lost 4 bases to trimming and J lost 4 bases, with 17 bases between them. The germline gives CDR1 SGHRS, CDR2 YFSETQ.